These 22 T cell receptor beta chains originate from one sample sequenced in a study of immune evolution from preneoplasia to lung adenocarcinoma. The method was immunoSEQ multiplex PCR; TCRdb's version includes in-frame clones alone and lacks a portion of them. The data show a few thousand clones, around 79% seen once. The sample taken for sequencing was FFPE invasive lung adenocarcinoma tissue. These receptors were collected from a person aged 40 to 65 with lung adenocarcinoma. Some clones in this sample may be carry-over from other donors' samples.

The V gene is TRBV15, the J gene TRBJ1-2; weak D call: TRBD1 (6 bases). Trimming removed 5 bases at V and 4 bases at J, with 20 bases between. CDR1 and CDR2 (germline): LNHNV, YYDKDF (reference sequence). The CDR3 runs to 16 residues. CDR3 coding DNA: TGTGCCACCAGCGCAAGACTCCGACAGGACACCTATGGCTACACCTTC. Translating it yields CATSARLRQDTYGYTF.

Only a few counts were recorded for this clone. The CDR3 reads CASSLELLGEQFF. DNA of the CDR3: TGTGCCAGCAGCTTGGAACTGTTGGGTGAGCAGTTCTTC. This chain uses TRBV5-4 with TRBJ2-1; D call uncertain. The CDR3 sequence is 13 residues long. Trimming pared 0 bases from V and 9 bases from J, leaving 10 bases between. The germline V gene encodes CDR1 SGHNT and CDR2 YYREEE (reference sequence). Complete variable domain (other parts from reference TRBV5-4 and TRBJ2-1): ETGVTQSPTHLIKTRGQQVTLRCSSQSGHNTVSWYQQALGQGPQFIFQYYREEENGRGNFPPRFSGLQFPNYSSELNVNALELDDSALYLCASSLELLGEQFFGPGTRLTVL.

V gene TRBV5-3 combines with J gene TRBJ2-1, with 8 nucleotides matching TRBD2. TRBV5-3 is marked as an open reading frame, function uncertain. The V gene end was trimmed by 0 bases and the J gene end by 7 bases; junction bases not matched to a gene: 9. The CDR3 length is 16 residues. CDR3 region: CARSLAESGRGNEQFF. The CDR3 DNA sequence: TGTGCCAGAAGCTTGGCAGAGAGCGGGAGAGGGAATGAGCAGTTCTTC.

V and J are TRBV5-4 and TRBJ2-7; no firm D call. The CDR3 has 15 amino acids. The V gene lost 0 bases and the J gene lost 0 bases, with 10 bases spanning the gap. Germline CDR1 SGHNT, CDR2 YYREEE (reference sequence). The CDR3 sequence is CASSLDLGSSYEQYF. The CDR3 coding sequence is TGTGCCAGCAGCTTGGACCTGGGAAGCTCCTACGAGCAGTACTTC.

The chain links TRBV4-1 to TRBJ1-1; D is unresolved. Trimming cost V 5 bases and J 4 bases, with 17 bases left between them. The CDR3 is 15 residues long. The germline V gene has CDR1 MGHRA and CDR2 YSYEKL. The DNA for the CDR3 is TGCGCCAGCAGCACCCTAGGGTCTTTTGGCACTGAAGCTTTCTTT. Encoded protein: CASSTLGSFGTEAFF.

This clone was picked up a small number of times. J is TRBJ1-5 and V is TRBV28, with D unresolved. Germline V gene data show CDR1 as MDHEN and CDR2 as SYDVKM. Trimming left V 7 bases short and J 0 bases short, with 4 bases between. The CDR3 loop spans 12 amino acids. The CDR3 protein is CASKDSNQPQHF. CDR3 sequence (DNA): TGTGCCAGCAAGGATAGCAATCAGCCCCAGCATTTT.

The genes are TRBV5-1 and TRBJ1-5; 9 bases agree with TRBD1. The V segment lost 5 bases and the J segment 4 bases; nucleotides outside the gene matches: 7. Germline V CDR1 and CDR2: SGHRS, YFSETQ. The CDR3 has 15 amino acids. In nucleotides, the CDR3 is TGCGCCAGCAGTCGGACAGGGGAGGTGAATCAGCCCCAGCATTTT. Translated, it gives CASSRTGEVNQPQHF.

CDR3 coding DNA: TGTGCCAGCAGTGACGGGGGGTCCGGCAATCAGCCCCAGCATTTT. Translating gives CASSDGGSGNQPQHF. This chain links TRBV6-6 with TRBJ1-5; possibly TRBD1 for D (5 bases). The CDR3 contains 15 residues. Germline V lookup: CDR1 MNHNY, CDR2 SVGAGI (reference sequence). The V gene lost 5 bases and the J gene lost 2 bases, with 13 bases spanning the gap.

This rearrangement joins TRBV23-1 to TRBJ2-1; D remains ambiguous. TRBV23-1 carries the ORF label, with uncertain function. Trimming shortened V by 2 bases and J by 7 bases, and 6 bases separated the two germline ends. The CDR3 has 12 amino acids. Here the CDR3 reads CASSQHRNEQFF. CDR3 in DNA: TGCGCCAGCAGTCAACACCGTAATGAGCAGTTCTTC.

The chain uses TRBV7-6 and TRBJ1-1, with D unresolved. The ends were cut back, 2 bases at V and 1 base at J, with 5 bases in the middle. Germline V gene data show CDR1 as SGHVS and CDR2 as FNYEAQ. The CDR3 totals 13 residues. The CDR3 spells CASSLMENTEAFF. CDR3 nucleotides: TGTGCCAGCAGCTTAATGGAGAACACTGAAGCTTTCTTT.

A single count supports this clone. This chain links TRBV4-1 with TRBJ1-4, with D tentatively TRBD1 (6 bases). CDR1 and CDR2 from the germline V gene are MGHRA and YSYEKL. Deletions cut 1 base from V and 8 bases from J, with 11 bases between. There are 14 residues in the CDR3. The CDR3 region is CASSQGTGYEKLFF. CDR3 coding DNA: TGCGCCAGCAGCCAAGGAACAGGGTACGAAAAACTGTTTTTT.

The V gene is TRBV5-1, the J gene TRBJ2-7, with a possible D match to TRBD2 (5 bases). V lost 4 bases, J lost 1 base, and 12 bases lay in between. The length of the CDR3 is 14 residues. Germline V lookup: CDR1 SGHRS, CDR2 YFSETQ. For the CDR3, the DNA is TGCGCCAGCAGCCCGAGGACTGATTCCTACGAGCAGTACTTC. This translates into CASSPRTDSYEQYF.

The gene calls are TRBV18 and TRBJ1-5; tentative D call: TRBD1 (5 bases). The CDR3 covers 15 residues. Per germline, CDR1 KGHSH and CDR2 LQKENI. V shed 6 bases and J shed 6 bases, with 18 bases lying between them. CDR3: CASSPGGDSSQPQHF. CDR3 nucleotide sequence: TGTGCCAGCTCCCCCGGGGGGGATTCAAGTCAGCCCCAGCATTTT.

The chain has TRBV5-5 and TRBJ1-1; no clear D gene. Germline V CDR1 and CDR2: SGHKS, YYEKEE (reference sequence). The CDR3 consists of 13 residues. The V end was cut by 2 bases, the J end by 0 bases, with 5 bases between. CDR3 residues: CASSFSVNTEAFF. The CDR3 coding sequence is TGTGCCAGCAGCTTTTCGGTGAACACTGAAGCTTTCTTT.

This clone was recorded a few times. The V and J genes are TRBV2 and TRBJ2-7; 11 bases agree with TRBD2. The J segment lost 0 bases and the V segment lost 6 bases, leaving 4 bases of the junction unmatched. The germline V gene encodes CDR1 SNHLY and CDR2 FYNNEI. This CDR3 is built from 15 residues. This chain's CDR3 is CASRTSGNPSYEQYF. The DNA of the CDR3 is TGTGCCAGCAGGACTAGCGGGAACCCCTCCTACGAGCAGTACTTC.

The rearrangement joins TRBV7-8 to TRBJ1-1, with unresolved D. The CDR3 runs to 13 residues. CDR1 is SGHVS and CDR2 is FQNEAQ in the germline V gene. V dropped 5 bases and J dropped 1 base, with 8 bases sitting between them. Here the CDR3 reads CASSVRRNTEAFF. CDR3 DNA sequence: TGTGCCAGCAGCGTACGTAGGAACACTGAAGCTTTCTTT.

The V gene is TRBV12-1, the J gene TRBJ2-1. TRBV12-1 is a known pseudogene. The CDR3 length is 15 residues. CDR3 coding DNA: TGTGCCAGCAGCTTTAGCTGGACGGTGGTTGAGGAGCAGTTCTTC. This translates into CASSFSWTVVEEQFF.

This clone was picked up one time. The chain links TRBV19 to TRBJ1-2, with D tentatively TRBD1 (5 bases). The CDR3 runs to 14 residues. Germline loops: CDR1 LNHDA, CDR2 SQIVND (reference sequence). Trimming pared 5 bases from V and 4 bases from J, leaving 14 bases between. CDR3 sequence reads: CASSRDPNGYGYTF. DNA of the CDR3: TGTGCCAGTAGTCGGGACCCCAACGGCTATGGCTACACCTTC.

The chain carries TRBV9 and TRBJ1-3; D is unresolved. Germline CDR1 reads SGDLS; CDR2 reads YYNGEE. The CDR3 loop spans 14 amino acids. The V end was cut by 4 bases, the J end by 2 bases, with 10 bases between. In nucleotides, the CDR3 is TGTGCCAGCAGCCCCGGGAATGCTGGAAACACCATATATTTT. Translating gives CASSPGNAGNTIYF. The full variable domain, in which reference TRBV9 and TRBJ1-3 provide the parts outside the CDR3, is DSGVTQTPKHLITATGQRVTLRCSPRSGDLSVYWYQQSLDQGLQFLIQYYNGEERAKGNILERFSAQQFPDLHSELNLSSLELGDSALYFCASSPGNAGNTIYFGEGSWLTVV.

This chain links TRBV6-1 with TRBJ2-5; D is unresolved. The ends were cut back, 5 bases at V and 5 bases at J, with 15 bases in the middle. The CDR3 has 14 residues. Germline V gives CDR1 MNHNS, CDR2 SASEGT. The CDR3 DNA is TGTGCCAGCAGTCCCGTTCTCCGGTCGGAGACCCAGTACTTC. Residues: CASSPVLRSETQYF.

There are a few counts of this clone. V usage is TRBV5-5 and J usage is TRBJ1-5; TRBD1 is a possible D gene (6 bases). The V end was cut by 5 bases, the J end by 3 bases, with 24 bases between. The CDR3 consists of 18 residues. The germline CDR1 and CDR2 sequences are SGHKS and YYEKEE (reference sequence). As DNA, the CDR3 is TGTGCCAGCAGGATGGGGGCGCCCTCCCGCCAGGACAATCAGCCCCAGCATTTT. This translates into CASRMGAPSRQDNQPQHF.

The DNA of the CDR3 is TGTGCCAGCAGCGTACGACAGGCTTCCAGAGAAAAACTGTTTTTT. As protein: CASSVRQASREKLFF. The chain couples TRBV7-8 to TRBJ1-4; TRBD1 is a possible D gene (6 bases). Germline V gives CDR1 SGHVS, CDR2 FQNEAQ. The V and J ends lost 5 bases and 8 bases respectively, with 18 bases between them. CDR3 length: 15 residues. Together with reference TRBV7-8 and TRBJ1-4, the CDR3 gives the full variable domain: GAGVSQSPRYKVAKRGQDVALRCDPISGHVSLFWYQQALGQGPEFLTYFQNEAQLDKSGLPSDRFFAERPEGSVSTLKIQRTQQEDSAVYLCASSVRQASREKLFFGSGTQLSVL.